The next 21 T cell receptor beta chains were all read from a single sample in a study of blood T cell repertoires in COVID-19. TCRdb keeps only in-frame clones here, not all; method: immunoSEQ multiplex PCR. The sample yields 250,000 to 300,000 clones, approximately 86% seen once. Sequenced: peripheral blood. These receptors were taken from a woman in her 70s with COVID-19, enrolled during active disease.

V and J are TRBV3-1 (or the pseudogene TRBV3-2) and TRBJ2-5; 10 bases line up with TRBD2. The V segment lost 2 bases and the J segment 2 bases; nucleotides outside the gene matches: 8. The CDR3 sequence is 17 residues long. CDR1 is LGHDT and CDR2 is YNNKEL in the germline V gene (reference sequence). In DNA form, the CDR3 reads TGTGCCAGCAGCCAAACTGTAAGCGGGGGGGAACAAGAGACCCAGTACTTC. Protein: CASSQTVSGGEQETQYF.

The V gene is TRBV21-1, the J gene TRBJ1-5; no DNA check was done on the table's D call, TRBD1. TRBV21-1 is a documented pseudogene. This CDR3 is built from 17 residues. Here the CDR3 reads CASSPQTTGKGNQPQHF. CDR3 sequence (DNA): TGTGCCAGCAGCCCTCAAACGACAGGGAAAGGCAATCAGCCCCAGCATTTT.

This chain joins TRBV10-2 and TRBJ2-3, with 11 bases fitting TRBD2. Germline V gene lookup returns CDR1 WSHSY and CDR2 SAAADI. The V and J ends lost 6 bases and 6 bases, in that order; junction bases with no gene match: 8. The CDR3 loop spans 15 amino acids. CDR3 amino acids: CASRETSGGEDTQYF. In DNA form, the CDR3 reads TGCGCCAGCAGGGAAACTAGCGGGGGTGAGGATACGCAGTATTTT.

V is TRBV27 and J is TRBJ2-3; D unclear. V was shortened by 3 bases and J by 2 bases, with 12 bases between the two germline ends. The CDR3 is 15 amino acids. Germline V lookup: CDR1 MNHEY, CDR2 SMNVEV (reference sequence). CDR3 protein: CASSLSSSFTDTQYF. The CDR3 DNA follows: TGTGCCAGCAGTTTGTCTTCTTCTTTCACAGATACGCAGTATTTT.

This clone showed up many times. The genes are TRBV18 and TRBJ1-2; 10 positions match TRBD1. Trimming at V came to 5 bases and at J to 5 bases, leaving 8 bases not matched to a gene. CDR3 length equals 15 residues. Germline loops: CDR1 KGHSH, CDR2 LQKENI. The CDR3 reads CASSTRQGASYGYTF. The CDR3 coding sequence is TGTGCCAGCTCAACCCGACAGGGGGCAAGTTATGGCTACACCTTC.

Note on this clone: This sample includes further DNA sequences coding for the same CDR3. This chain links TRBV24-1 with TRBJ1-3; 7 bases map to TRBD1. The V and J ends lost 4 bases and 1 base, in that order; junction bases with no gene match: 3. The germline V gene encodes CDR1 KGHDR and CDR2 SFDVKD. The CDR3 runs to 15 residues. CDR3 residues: CATSDPTGSGNTIYF. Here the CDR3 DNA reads TGTGCCACCAGTGACCCGACAGGGTCTGGAAACACCATATATTTT.

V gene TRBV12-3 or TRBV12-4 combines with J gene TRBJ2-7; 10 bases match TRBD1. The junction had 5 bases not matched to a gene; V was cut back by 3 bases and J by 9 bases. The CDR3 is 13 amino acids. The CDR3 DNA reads TGTGCCAGCAGTTTTGTGGACAGGGGGGCGCAGTACTTC. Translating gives CASSFVDRGAQYF.

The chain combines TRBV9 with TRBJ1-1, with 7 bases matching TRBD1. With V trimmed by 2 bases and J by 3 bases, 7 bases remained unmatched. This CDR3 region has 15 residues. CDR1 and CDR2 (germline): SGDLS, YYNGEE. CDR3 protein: CASSVRTGVDTEAFF. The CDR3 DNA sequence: TGTGCCAGCAGCGTCCGTACAGGGGTTGACACTGAAGCTTTCTTT.

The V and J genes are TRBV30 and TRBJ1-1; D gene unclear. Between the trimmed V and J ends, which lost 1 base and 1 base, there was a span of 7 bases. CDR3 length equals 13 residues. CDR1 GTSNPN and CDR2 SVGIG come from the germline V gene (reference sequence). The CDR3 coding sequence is TGTGCCTGGAGTGGTAGCGCGAACACTGAAGCTTTCTTT. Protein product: CAWSGSANTEAFF.

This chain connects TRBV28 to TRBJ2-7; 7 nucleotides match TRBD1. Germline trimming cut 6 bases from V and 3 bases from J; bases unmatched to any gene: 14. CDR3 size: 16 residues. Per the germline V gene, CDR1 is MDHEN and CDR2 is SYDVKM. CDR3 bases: TGTGCCAGCAGGAGGGTCGGACAGGCTGGAGACTACGAGCAGTACTTC. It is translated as CASRRVGQAGDYEQYF.

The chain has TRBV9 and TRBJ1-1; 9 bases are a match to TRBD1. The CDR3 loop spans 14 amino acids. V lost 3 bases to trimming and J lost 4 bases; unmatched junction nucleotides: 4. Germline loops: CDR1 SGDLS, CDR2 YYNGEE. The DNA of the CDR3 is TGTGCCAGCAGCGGGACAGGGGACGCCACTGAAGCTTTCTTT. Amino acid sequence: CASSGTGDATEAFF.

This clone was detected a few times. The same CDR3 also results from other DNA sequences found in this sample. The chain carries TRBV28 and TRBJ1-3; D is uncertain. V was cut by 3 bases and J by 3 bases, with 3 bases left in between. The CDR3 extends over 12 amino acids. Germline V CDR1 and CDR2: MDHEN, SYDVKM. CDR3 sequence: CASSFLGNTIYF. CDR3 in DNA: TGTGCCAGCAGTTTTCTTGGAAACACCATATATTTT.

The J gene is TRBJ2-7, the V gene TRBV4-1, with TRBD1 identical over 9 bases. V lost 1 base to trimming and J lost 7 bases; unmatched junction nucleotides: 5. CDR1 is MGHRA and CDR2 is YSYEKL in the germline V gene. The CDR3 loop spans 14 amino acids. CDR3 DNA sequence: TGCGCCAGCAGCCAAGGGACAGGGGTGTGGGAGCAGTACTTC. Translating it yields CASSQGTGVWEQYF.

The CDR3 is CASSLGQGNNEQFF. The CDR3 bases are TGCGCCAGCAGCTTAGGGCAGGGTAACAATGAGCAGTTCTTC. This chain uses TRBV5-1 with TRBJ2-1; maybe TRBD1 (5 bases). The length of the CDR3 is 14 residues. The germline CDR1 and CDR2 sequences are SGHRS and YFSETQ. The V end was cut by 2 bases, the J end by 5 bases, with 11 bases between. Drawing the rest from reference TRBV5-1 and TRBJ2-1, the complete variable domain is KAGVTQTPRYLIKTRGQQVTLSCSPISGHRSVSWYQQTPGQGLQFLFEYFSETQRNKGNFPGRFSGRQFSNSRSEMNVSTLELGDSALYLCASSLGQGNNEQFFGPGTRLTVL.

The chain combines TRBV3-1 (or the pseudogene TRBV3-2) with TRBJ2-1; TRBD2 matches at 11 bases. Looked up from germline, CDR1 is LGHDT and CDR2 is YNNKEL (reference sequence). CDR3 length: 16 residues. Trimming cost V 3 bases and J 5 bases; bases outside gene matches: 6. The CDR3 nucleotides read TGTGCCAGCAGCCAGGTTCTAGCGGGGGGCCACAATGAGCAGTTCTTC. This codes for CASSQVLAGGHNEQFF.

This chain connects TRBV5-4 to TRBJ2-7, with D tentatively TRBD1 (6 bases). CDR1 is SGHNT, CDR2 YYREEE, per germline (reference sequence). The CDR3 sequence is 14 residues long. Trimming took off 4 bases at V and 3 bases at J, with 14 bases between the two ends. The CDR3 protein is CASSPSGGFYEQYF. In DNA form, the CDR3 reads TGTGCCAGCAGCCCTAGTGGGGGCTTCTACGAGCAGTACTTC. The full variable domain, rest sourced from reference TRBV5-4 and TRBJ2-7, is ETGVTQSPTHLIKTRGQQVTLRCSSQSGHNTVSWYQQALGQGPQFIFQYYREEENGRGNFPPRFSGLQFPNYSSELNVNALELDDSALYLCASSPSGGFYEQYFGPGTRLTVT.

The CDR3 region has the DNA TGCGCCAGCAGGGTGACAGGGGAGGGAGATACGCAGTATTTT. Amino acids: CASRVTGEGDTQYF. The V call is TRBV5-1, the J call TRBJ2-3, with TRBD1 as a possible D gene (8 bases). CDR1 is SGHRS, CDR2 YFSETQ, per germline. The CDR3 is 14 residues long. Trimming removed 5 bases from V and 5 bases from J, with 15 bases in between.

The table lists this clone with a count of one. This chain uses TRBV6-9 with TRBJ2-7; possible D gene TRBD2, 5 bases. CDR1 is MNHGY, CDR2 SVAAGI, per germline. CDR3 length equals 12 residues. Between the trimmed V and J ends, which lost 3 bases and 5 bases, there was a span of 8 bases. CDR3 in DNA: TGTGCCAGCAGTTACCAGCGGCACGAGCAGTACTTC. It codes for CASSYQRHEQYF.

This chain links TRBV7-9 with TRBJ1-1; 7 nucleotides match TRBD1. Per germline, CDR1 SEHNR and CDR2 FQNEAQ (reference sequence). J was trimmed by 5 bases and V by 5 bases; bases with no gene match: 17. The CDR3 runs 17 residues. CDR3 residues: CASSRDSAGGGKTEAFF. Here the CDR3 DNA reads TGTGCCAGCAGCCGGGACAGCGCGGGCGGCGGTAAGACTGAAGCTTTCTTT.

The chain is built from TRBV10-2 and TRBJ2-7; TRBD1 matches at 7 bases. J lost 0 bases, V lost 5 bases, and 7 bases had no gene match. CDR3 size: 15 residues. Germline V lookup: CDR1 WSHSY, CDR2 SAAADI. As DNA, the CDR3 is TGCGCCAGCAGTCTTAACAGGGGCAGCTCCTACGAGCAGTACTTC. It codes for CASSLNRGSSYEQYF.

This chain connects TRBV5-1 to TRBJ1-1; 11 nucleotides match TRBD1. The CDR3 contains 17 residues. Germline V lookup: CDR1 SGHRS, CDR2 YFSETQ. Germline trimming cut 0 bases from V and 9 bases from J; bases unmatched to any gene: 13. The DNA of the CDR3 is TGCGCCAGCAGCTTGGAGCCCGTGGACAGGGGGCCTTATAAAGCTTTCTTT. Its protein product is CASSLEPVDRGPYKAFF.